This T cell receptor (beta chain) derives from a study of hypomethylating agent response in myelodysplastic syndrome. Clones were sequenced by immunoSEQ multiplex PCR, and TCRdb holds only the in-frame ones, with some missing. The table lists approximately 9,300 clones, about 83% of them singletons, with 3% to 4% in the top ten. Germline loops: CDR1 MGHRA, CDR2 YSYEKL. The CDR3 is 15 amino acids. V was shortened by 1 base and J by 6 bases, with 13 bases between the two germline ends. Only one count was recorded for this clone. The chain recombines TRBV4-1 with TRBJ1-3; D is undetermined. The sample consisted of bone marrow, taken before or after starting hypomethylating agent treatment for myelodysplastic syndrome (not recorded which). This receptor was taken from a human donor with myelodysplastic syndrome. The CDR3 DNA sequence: TGCGCCAGCAGCCAAGGTCTTCCCCCTCTAAACACCATATATTTT. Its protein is CASSQGLPPLNTIYF.